Below, 20 T cell receptor beta chains from the same sample are listed, as sequenced in a study of T cell clusters in autoimmune cytopenias. One tube held mixed TRB-A and TRB-B primer pools for touch-down PCR. TCRdb derives one entry per CDR3 protein from the multiplex PCR reads, leaving out DNA. The sample table sets out approximately 1,500 distinct CDR3 sequences. Each sample's input was roughly 250 ng genomic DNA, some 38,000 genome equivalents. The sample also formed part of further work on T cell repertoires in aging, cancer and after chemotherapy.

The sequenced sample was peripheral blood. These receptors came from a human donor in good health.

The CDR3 here is CASSLRQEYEQYF. This chain joins TRBV7-2 and TRBJ2-7. CDR3 size: 13 residues. In germline, CDR1 is SGHTA, CDR2 FQGNSA.

Measured by frequency, this clonotype is large. The chain is built from TRBV27 and TRBJ2-7; TCRdb returns TRBD1, unconfirmable since there is no DNA. Germline lookup yields CDR1 MNHEY and CDR2 SMNVEV (reference sequence). The CDR3 spans 13 residues. CDR3 region: CASSTFRDVGQYF.

This clonotype registers large by frequency. V and J are TRBV19 and TRBJ2-1; TCRdb's assignment of TRBD1 cannot be checked, as there is no DNA. This CDR3 is built from 16 residues. CDR1 and CDR2 from the germline V gene are LNHDA and SQIVND (reference sequence). CDR3: CASSIAGDGGYNEQFF.

Frequency places this clonotype as medium-sized. The chain recombines TRBV11-2 with TRBJ1-2; TCRdb calls TRBD1, which cannot be checked without DNA. Germline V CDR1 and CDR2: SGHAT, FQNNGV. This CDR3 comprises 13 residues. The chain's CDR3 is CASSSLTNYGYTF.

The chain combines TRBV5-4 with TRBJ2-2; the TCRdb D gene call, TRBD2, has no DNA to confirm it. From germline, CDR1 is SGHNT and CDR2 YYREEE (reference sequence). The CDR3 runs 18 residues. The CDR3 sequence: CASSPGLAGDLNTGELFF.

This chain links TRBV7-3 with TRBJ2-7; TCRdb's D call of TRBD2 is untestable without DNA. The germline CDR1 and CDR2 sequences are SGHTA and FQGTGA. The length of the CDR3 is 15 residues. This chain's CDR3 is CASSLRAGGSYEQYF.

This clonotype is identified as medium-sized (0.01 to 0.1%) from frequency. This sequence joins TRBV6-6 and TRBJ1-2. Germline values: CDR1 MNHNY, CDR2 SVGAGI (reference sequence). This CDR3 has 15 amino acids. CDR3 in amino acids: CASSEGLLVFGGYTF.

This clonotype registers medium-sized by frequency. V and J are TRBV5-1 and TRBJ2-2; the D call from TCRdb, TRBD2, cannot be confirmed without DNA. This CDR3 comprises 15 residues. Germline loops: CDR1 SGHRS, CDR2 YFSETQ. The CDR3 region is CASSPTSGSTGELFF.

Considering frequency, this clonotype is medium-sized. The chain uses TRBV12-3 or TRBV12-4 and TRBJ2-2; the D gene TCRdb calls, TRBD1, cannot be checked with no DNA. The CDR3 sequence is 14 residues long. The CDR3 here is CASRGGQGSGELFF.

The V and J genes are TRBV21-1 and TRBJ1-5; TCRdb outputs TRBD1, but without DNA this stays unchecked. TRBV21-1 is a documented pseudogene. The CDR3 contains 18 residues. CDR3 amino acids: CASSRDREPVKSNQPQHF.

The V call is TRBV2, the J call TRBJ1-4; the TRBD1 assignment by TCRdb is unverifiable without DNA. Germline CDR1 SNHLY, CDR2 FYNNEI. The CDR3 contains 15 residues. The CDR3: CASSGQTGFNEKLFF.

The J gene is TRBJ1-5, the V gene TRBV19; the TRBD1 assignment by TCRdb is unverifiable without DNA. Per germline, CDR1 LNHDA and CDR2 SQIVND (reference sequence). The length of the CDR3 is 15 residues. This CDR3 reads CASSIGTGGDQPQHF. Full variable domain (rest looked up from reference TRBV19 and TRBJ1-5): DGGITQSPKYLFRKEGQNVTLSCEQNLNHDAMYWYRQDPGQGLRLIYYSQIVNDFQKGDIAEGYSVSREKKESFPLTVTSAQKNPTAFYLCASSIGTGGDQPQHFGDGTRLSIL.

This chain's CDR3 is CASSHQLAGATGYEQYF. The rearrangement joins TRBV5-1 to TRBJ2-7; TCRdb reports TRBD2, a call that lacks DNA to check it against. CDR3 length: 17 residues. Germline values: CDR1 SGHRS, CDR2 YFSETQ.

The V and J genes are TRBV5-1 and TRBJ2-7; as DNA is missing, the TRBD2 call by TCRdb cannot be tested. Germline CDR1 and CDR2: SGHRS and YFSETQ. This CDR3 is 14 amino acids long. Here the CDR3 reads CASSAGGLVYEQYF.

By frequency, this clonotype registers medium-sized. The chain uses TRBV5-6 and TRBJ2-1; TCRdb reports TRBD1, a call that lacks DNA to check it against. This CDR3 is 17 amino acids long. Germline V lookup: CDR1 SGHDT, CDR2 YYEEEE. The CDR3 is CASSPVGARRVYNEQFF.

This clonotype counts as large (0.1 to 1%) by frequency. The chain couples TRBV6-5 to TRBJ1-2; the TRBD1 assignment by TCRdb is unverifiable without DNA. Germline CDR1 and CDR2: MNHEY and SVGAGI. The CDR3 runs to 14 residues. The CDR3 loop is CASRRVDREDGYTF.

Measured by frequency, this clonotype is medium-sized. This CDR3 is CSAYGKSTSTDTQYF. The chain uses TRBV20-1 and TRBJ2-3. Germline V gene sequence: CDR1 DFQATT, CDR2 SNEGSKA (reference sequence). This CDR3 comprises 15 residues.

The J gene is TRBJ2-1, the V gene TRBV7-9. Germline CDR1 is SEHNR and CDR2 is FQNEAQ (reference sequence). This CDR3 contains 14 residues. This CDR3 reads CASSLVGLANEQFF. Full variable domain (remainder filled in from reference TRBV7-9 and TRBJ2-1): DTGVSQNPRHKITKRGQNVTFRCDPISEHNRLYWYRQTLGQGPEFLTYFQNEAQLEKSRLLSDRFSAERPKGSFSTLEIQRTEQGDSAMYLCASSLVGLANEQFFGPGTRLTVL.

In terms of frequency, this clonotype is medium-sized. J is TRBJ2-3 and V is TRBV20-1; there is no DNA to check the TCRdb D call of TRBD2. This CDR3 region has 14 residues. Germline assignment: CDR1 DFQATT and CDR2 SNEGSKA (reference sequence). CDR3 in amino acids: CSARDLGAVDTQYF.

This clonotype is identified as medium-sized (0.01 to 0.1%) from frequency. The chain carries TRBV20-1 and TRBJ2-1; the TCRdb call, TRBD2, lacks DNA for checking. CDR3 length: 13 amino acids. The germline V gene has CDR1 DFQATT and CDR2 SNEGSKA (reference sequence). This chain's CDR3 is CSAEGLANNEQFF.